Listed below are T cell receptor beta chains from one sample, sequenced in a study of cytomegalovirus exposure and HLA in healthy donors. The assay was immunoSEQ multiplex PCR, and TCRdb's table has in-frame clones only and misses some. The profile shows over 120,000 clones, approximately 78% of them singletons. The sample comprised PBMCs. These TCRs come from a female donor in good health and CMV-seronegative. The CDR3 runs from the conserved cysteine through the conserved F or W. The order of the fields is V gene, clone size, J gene, CDR3 length, D gene, CDR3 protein, CDR3 DNA. The D gene is left open where the match is weak. Size is stated for part of the rows, as once, few or many counts, or as a class when the clone is expanded.

V: TRBV19; size: few; J: TRBJ2-7; length: 14; D: -; CDR3: CASSMAAGNYEQYF; DNA: TGTGCCAGTAGTATGGCGGCGGGAAATTACGAGCAGTACTTC
V: TRBV7-8; size: -; J: TRBJ1-2; length: 14; D: -; CDR3: CASSPYPSGHGYTF; DNA: TGTGCCAGCAGCCCGTACCCCTCAGGCCATGGCTACACCTTC
V: TRBV30; size: few; J: TRBJ2-3; length: 15; D: TRBD2; CDR3: CAWNGLAVEEDTQYF; DNA: TGTGCCTGGAACGGACTAGCCGTAGAAGAAGATACGCAGTATTTT
V: TRBV4-2; size: few; J: TRBJ1-1; length: 18; D: -; CDR3: CASSQDGRGAALNTEAFF; DNA: TGTGCCAGCAGCCAAGATGGGCGGGGGGCAGCCCTGAACACTGAAGCTTTCTTT
V: TRBV19; size: few; J: TRBJ1-4; length: 17; D: -; CDR3: CASSRQGGTSTNEKLFF; DNA: TGTGCCAGTAGTAGGCAGGGAGGGACGTCAACTAATGAAAAACTGTTTTTT
V: TRBV28; size: -; J: TRBJ2-1; length: 16; D: -; CDR3: CASSFVAGSSYNEQFF; DNA: TGTGCCAGCAGTTTTGTCGCGGGCAGCTCCTACAATGAGCAGTTCTTC
V: TRBV7-9; size: few; J: TRBJ1-2; length: 15; D: TRBD1; CDR3: CASSNNTGANYGYTF; DNA: TGTGCCAGCAGCAATAATACAGGGGCTAACTATGGCTACACCTTC
V: TRBV5-1; size: many; J: TRBJ2-2; length: 15; D: -; CDR3: CASSLPQGYTGELFF; DNA: TGCGCCAGCAGCTTGCCGCAGGGTTACACCGGGGAGCTGTTTTTT
V: TRBV7-9; size: -; J: TRBJ1-5; length: 16; D: TRBD1; CDR3: CASSLARGRGNQPQHF; DNA: TGTGCCAGCAGCTTAGCGAGGGGGCGAGGCAATCAGCCCCAGCATTTT
V: TRBV7-9; size: few; J: TRBJ1-2; length: 16; D: -; CDR3: CASSYQAVGLNYGYTF; DNA: TGTGCCAGCAGCTACCAGGCTGTAGGACTTAACTATGGCTACACCTTC
V: TRBV2; size: -; J: TRBJ1-2; length: 12; D: -; CDR3: CASRSNLYGYTF; DNA: TGTGCCAGCAGGAGTAATCTCTATGGCTACACCTTC
V: TRBV6-5; size: few; J: TRBJ2-7; length: 14; D: TRBD1; CDR3: CASSYSRTGYEQYF; DNA: TGTGCCAGCAGTTACTCCAGGACAGGCTACGAGCAGTACTTC
V: TRBV18; size: -; J: TRBJ1-5; length: 16; D: -; CDR3: CASSARLQSNNQPQHF; DNA: TGTGCCAGCTCAGCCCGACTGCAGAGTAACAATCAGCCCCAGCATTTT
V: TRBV19; size: -; J: TRBJ1-5; length: 13; D: -; CDR3: CASSSKRDQPQHF; DNA: TGTGCCAGTAGTTCGAAGAGGGATCAGCCCCAGCATTTT
V: TRBV5-1; size: few; J: TRBJ2-1; length: 19; D: TRBD2; CDR3: CASSSSTSGGVRSYNEQFF; DNA: TGCGCCAGCAGCTCGTCCACTAGCGGGGGGGTGAGGTCCTACAATGAGCAGTTCTTC
V: TRBV5-4; size: once; J: TRBJ2-7; length: 16; D: TRBD2; CDR3: CASSSGRTSGAYEQYF; DNA: TGTGCCAGCAGCTCGGGCCGGACTAGCGGGGCCTACGAGCAGTACTTC
V: TRBV19; size: -; J: TRBJ1-2; length: 14; D: -; CDR3: CASSRTAGGYGYTF; DNA: TGTGCCAGTAGCAGAACAGCGGGGGGTTATGGCTACACCTTC
V: TRBV19; size: -; J: TRBJ2-1; length: 18; D: -; CDR3: CASSNRGGSDSSYNEQFF; DNA: TGTGCCAGTAGTAACCGGGGTGGTTCTGACTCCTCCTACAATGAGCAGTTCTTC
V: TRBV7-8; size: -; J: TRBJ1-3; length: 17; D: -; CDR3: CASSYLLQGRSGNTIYF; DNA: TGTGCCAGCAGCTACCTTTTACAGGGACGCTCTGGAAACACCATATATTTT
V: TRBV5-1; size: -; J: TRBJ2-7; length: 14; D: TRBD1; CDR3: CASSSTGGRYEQYF; DNA: TGCGCCAGCAGCTCAACAGGGGGCCGCTACGAGCAGTACTTC
V: TRBV30; size: -; J: TRBJ2-7; length: 15; D: -; CDR3: CAWSSVGKAAYEQYF; DNA: TGTGCCTGGAGTAGCGTAGGAAAAGCGGCCTACGAGCAGTACTTC